These 16 T cell receptor beta chains originate from one sample sequenced in a study of CD8+ T cells in alopecia areata. Following extraction, RNA underwent reverse transcription to cDNA, which served as the sequencing template. Assay used: immunoSEQ multiplex PCR; TCRdb lists only in-frame clones, some missing. In the table there are around 100,000 clones, around 50% of which are singletons. Sequencing used CD4+ T cells sorted from blood. The receptor set was obtained from a human donor in good health.

This sequence joins TRBV7-2 and TRBJ1-6; perhaps TRBD1 as D (6 bases). The CDR3 contains 16 residues. Germline CDR1 reads SGHTA; CDR2 reads FQGNSA. V dropped 0 bases and J dropped 9 bases, with 15 bases sitting between them. The CDR3 sequence is CASSLARGVQSSPLHF. DNA for the CDR3: TGTGCCAGCAGCTTAGCGAGGGGGGTCCAGAGTTCACCCCTCCACTTT. The complete variable domain, with remaining parts taken from reference TRBV7-2 and TRBJ1-6, reads GAGVSQSPSNKVTEKGKDVELRCDPISGHTALYWYRQSLGQGLEFLIYFQGNSAPDKSGLPSDRFSAERTGGSVSTLTIQRTQQEDSAVYLCASSLARGVQSSPLHFGNGTRLTVT.

This chain links TRBV5-1 with TRBJ1-6; 7 bases match TRBD1. The CDR3 consists of 16 residues. CDR1 is SGHRS and CDR2 is YFSETQ in the germline V gene. V shed 4 bases and J 7 bases; nucleotides not matched to a gene: 11. The CDR3 DNA reads as TGCGCCAGCAGCCCTACATCGGACAGGAACAATTCACCCCTCCACTTT. It encodes CASSPTSDRNNSPLHF.

The chain couples TRBV19 to TRBJ2-5; unclear D gene. The germline CDR1 and CDR2 sequences are LNHDA and SQIVND (reference sequence). Between the trimmed V and J ends, which lost 4 bases and 1 base, there was a span of 10 bases. The CDR3 covers 14 residues. CDR3 coding DNA: TGTGCCAGTAGTAGGTTGGGCAGCCAAGAGACCCAGTACTTC. It specifies CASSRLGSQETQYF.

This chain connects TRBV2 to TRBJ2-7; possibly TRBD2 for D (6 bases). Trimming cost V 9 bases and J 5 bases, with 11 bases left between them. This CDR3 is built from 11 residues. Germline V lookup: CDR1 SNHLY, CDR2 FYNNEI. The CDR3 bases are TGTGCCAGTGAGGGGAGGAACGAGCAGTACTTC. It codes for CASEGRNEQYF.

Many counts were recorded for this clone. The chain carries TRBV19 and TRBJ1-1; 9 positions match TRBD1. This CDR3 spans 18 amino acids. Trimming cost V 1 base and J 0 bases; bases outside gene matches: 9. Germline V CDR1 and CDR2: LNHDA, SQIVND (reference sequence). The CDR3 region has the DNA TGTGCCAGTAGTATAGCGACAGGGGGATTCATAATGAACACTGAAGCTTTCTTT. Its protein is CASSIATGGFIMNTEAFF.

J is TRBJ2-5 and V is TRBV29-1; possible D gene TRBD1, 5 bases. V lost 4 bases, J lost 4 bases, and 7 bases lay in between. The CDR3 has 11 amino acids. Germline CDR1 and CDR2: SQVTM and ANQGSEA. The CDR3 loop is CSVVQGETQYF. The CDR3 DNA sequence: TGCAGCGTTGTTCAGGGAGAGACCCAGTACTTC.

The rearrangement uses TRBV15 and TRBJ2-5; D tentatively reads TRBD1 or TRBD2 (6 bases each). Trimming took 6 bases from V and 5 from J, leaving 16 bases between them. Germline values: CDR1 LNHNV, CDR2 YYDKDF (reference sequence). This CDR3 spans 14 amino acids. CDR3 protein: CATSWGALRETQYF. As DNA, the CDR3 is TGTGCCACCAGTTGGGGGGCGCTCCGGGAGACCCAGTACTTC.

The chain has TRBV25-1 and TRBJ1-3; a possible D gene is TRBD1 (6 bases). Deletions cut 3 bases from V and 4 bases from J, with 10 bases between. Germline V CDR1 and CDR2: MGHDK, SYGVNS. The CDR3 runs 14 residues. The CDR3 nucleotides are TGTGCCAGCAGTGAGAGAGGACAGGGAAACACCATATATTTT. It encodes CASSERGQGNTIYF.

This chain links TRBV23-1 with TRBJ1-2, with D uncertain. Being an ORF, TRBV23-1 has a function that is uncertain. This CDR3 comprises 11 residues. Trimming left V 0 bases short and J 7 bases short, with 3 bases between. The CDR3 region is CASSQSSGYTF. The CDR3 DNA sequence: TGCGCCAGCAGTCAATCGAGTGGCTACACCTTC.

The chain couples TRBV4-2 to TRBJ2-2; the D is unclear. Germline V gives CDR1 LGHNA, CDR2 YNFKEQ. CDR3 length equals 19 residues. The V end lost 1 base, the J end lost 2 bases, and 20 bases lay between the germline ends. The CDR3 DNA reads TGTGCCAGCAGCCAAGTAATTGGCGGTGGCAGAGGAAACACCGGGGAGCTGTTTTTT. Protein: CASSQVIGGGRGNTGELFF.

The chain employs TRBV14 and TRBJ1-1; D is unclear. This CDR3 is built from 14 residues. Germline values: CDR1 SGHDN, CDR2 FVKESK. With 0 bases removed from V and 3 bases from J, the gap between germline ends came to 8 bases. The CDR3 region is CASSQDLGYTEAFF. The CDR3 nucleotides are TGTGCCAGCAGCCAAGATCTTGGGTACACTGAAGCTTTCTTT. The whole variable domain, remainder taken from reference TRBV14 and TRBJ1-1, is EAGVTQFPSHSVIEKGQTVTLRCDPISGHDNLYWYRRVMGKEIKFLLHFVKESKQDESGMPNNRFLAERTGGTYSTLKVQPAELEDSGVYFCASSQDLGYTEAFFGQGTRLTVV.

In its sample, this clone was seen once. The rearrangement uses TRBV29-1 and TRBJ2-4, with D perhaps matching TRBD1 (6 bases). The V gene's germline CDR1 is SQVTM and CDR2 ANQGSEA. The CDR3 sequence is 17 residues long. The V end was cut by 0 bases, the J end by 1 base, with 16 bases between. The CDR3 reads CSVEDRAGEGAKNIQYF. For the CDR3, the DNA is TGCAGCGTTGAAGATCGGGCAGGGGAAGGGGCCAAAAACATTCAGTACTTC.

This clone has only a few counts. This sequence joins TRBV18 and TRBJ2-5; D is possibly TRBD2 (6 bases). The CDR3 runs to 16 residues. The germline gives CDR1 KGHSH, CDR2 LQKENI. V was trimmed by 2 bases and J by 5 bases, leaving 18 bases between them. The chain's CDR3 is CASSPTRGDPGETQYF. The CDR3 DNA is TGTGCCAGCTCACCAACCCGCGGGGACCCCGGGGAGACCCAGTACTTC.

This clone was seen a handful of times. The sample contains more than one DNA sequence encoding this CDR3. The rearrangement uses TRBV2 and TRBJ2-1; no firm D call. CDR1 and CDR2 from the germline V gene are SNHLY and FYNNEI. The V end lost 4 bases, the J end lost 2 bases, and 3 bases lay between the germline ends. The CDR3 consists of 12 residues. CDR3 protein: CASSGPYNEQFF. The CDR3 DNA reads TGTGCCAGCAGTGGTCCCTACAATGAGCAGTTCTTC.

CDR3 region: CASSLSSGQETQYF. The CDR3 region has the DNA TGTGCCAGCAGCTTGAGTAGTGGCCAAGAGACCCAGTACTTC. The rearrangement links TRBV7-2 to TRBJ2-5; no clear D. Germline lookup yields CDR1 SGHTA and CDR2 FQGNSA. CDR3 size: 14 residues. The V end was cut by 3 bases, the J end by 1 base, with 9 bases between.

This clone was picked up a small number of times. The rearrangement links TRBV13 to TRBJ2-5; 10 bases line up with TRBD2. Germline trimming cut 4 bases from V and 2 bases from J; bases unmatched to any gene: 7. The CDR3 runs 16 residues. Germline V CDR1 and CDR2: PRHDT, FYEKMQ (reference sequence). Here the CDR3 DNA reads TGTGCCAGCAGCTCCGCTAGCGGGGGCTCGCAAGAGACCCAGTACTTC. Translating gives CASSSASGGSQETQYF. Variable domain in full (rest from reference TRBV13 and TRBJ2-5): AAGVIQSPRHLIKEKRETATLKCYPIPRHDTVYWYQQGPGQDPQFLISFYEKMQSDKGSIPDRFSAQQFSDYHSELNMSSLELGDSALYFCASSSASGGSQETQYFGPGTRLLVL.